The 8 T cell receptor beta chains below were found in one sample sequenced in a study of CD8+ T cells in alopecia areata. Once RNA had been extracted, it was reverse transcribed into cDNA to act as the sequencing template. The table came from immunoSEQ multiplex PCR; TCRdb's copy has only in-frame clones and leaves some out. The data hold hundreds of thousands of clones, with about 60% observed a single time. The sample in question was CD4+ T cells sorted from blood, obtained at week 0. The receptors were gathered from a human donor with alopecia areata.

The J gene is TRBJ1-2, the V gene TRBV10-2; 8 bases agree with TRBD1. The germline V gene encodes CDR1 WSHSY and CDR2 SAAADI. Losses at the gene ends were 7 bases for V and 3 bases for J; bases not matched to a gene: 4. The CDR3 loop spans 13 amino acids. The CDR3 sequence is CASTPTGDYGYTF. CDR3 DNA sequence: TGCGCCAGCACCCCGACAGGGGACTATGGCTACACCTTC.

This chain joins TRBV20-1 and TRBJ2-3, with TRBD2 as a possible D gene (5 bases). The CDR3 has 11 amino acids. V lost 0 bases to trimming and J lost 13 bases, with 11 bases between them. The germline V gene encodes CDR1 DFQATT and CDR2 SNEGSKA (reference sequence). CDR3 amino acids: CSARDWEWEYF. As DNA, the CDR3 is TGCAGTGCTAGAGATTGGGAGTGGGAGTATTTT.

The chain uses TRBV27 and TRBJ2-3, with 10 bases matching TRBD1. This CDR3 region has 15 residues. Germline CDR1 reads MNHEY; CDR2 reads SMNVEV (reference sequence). J lost 7 bases, V lost 5 bases, and 9 bases had no gene match. The CDR3 nucleotides read TGTGCCAGCAGTCCCCGGGACAGGGGACTACATACGCAGTATTTT. Amino acids: CASSPRDRGLHTQYF.

The chain employs TRBV7-2 and TRBJ2-3; a possible D gene is TRBD2 (6 bases). The germline V gene encodes CDR1 SGHTA and CDR2 FQGNSA. The CDR3 consists of 15 residues. Deletions cut 3 bases from V and 2 bases from J, with 12 bases between. The CDR3 loop is CASSFSGRNTDTQYF. DNA of the CDR3: TGTGCCAGCAGCTTCAGCGGGCGAAACACAGATACGCAGTATTTT.

This clone was recorded at least ten times. At the DNA level, this CDR3 is encoded by other sequences in the same sample as well. The chain combines TRBV29-1 with TRBJ2-7, with D perhaps TRBD1 (5 bases). This CDR3 comprises 12 residues. V was shortened by 3 bases and J by 0 bases, with 6 bases between the two germline ends. Germline V gene data show CDR1 as SQVTM and CDR2 as ANQGSEA. The CDR3 protein is CSVDDSSYEQYF. As DNA, the CDR3 is TGCAGCGTTGACGACAGCTCCTACGAGCAGTACTTC.

V usage is TRBV7-3 and J usage is TRBJ2-5; D may be TRBD2 (5 bases). The J call may be faulty, since TRBJ2-7 better matches the DNA end. The CDR3 totals 14 residues. Per germline, CDR1 SGHTA and CDR2 FQGTGA. The CDR3 region is CASSSTGDYYEQYF. CDR3 nucleotides: TGTGCCAGCAGTTCCACCGGGGATTACTACGAGCAGTACTTC.

The J gene is TRBJ2-3, the V gene TRBV7-9; perhaps TRBD1 as D (5 bases). The germline V gene has CDR1 SEHNR and CDR2 FQNEAQ (reference sequence). CDR3 length equals 15 residues. V was trimmed by 5 bases and J by 2 bases, leaving 14 bases between them. CDR3 sequence reads: CASSLQEKSTDTQYF. The CDR3 DNA reads as TGTGCCAGCAGCCTACAGGAAAAATCCACAGATACGCAGTATTTT.

This chain joins TRBV29-1 and TRBJ1-4; TRBD1 might be the D (5 bases). Germline V gene lookup returns CDR1 SQVTM and CDR2 ANQGSEA. The CDR3 contains 13 residues. Trimming pared 7 bases from V and 5 bases from J, leaving 14 bases between. The CDR3 is CSGKRGGNEKLFF. The CDR3 DNA is TGCAGCGGGAAAAGGGGAGGCAATGAAAAACTGTTTTTT.